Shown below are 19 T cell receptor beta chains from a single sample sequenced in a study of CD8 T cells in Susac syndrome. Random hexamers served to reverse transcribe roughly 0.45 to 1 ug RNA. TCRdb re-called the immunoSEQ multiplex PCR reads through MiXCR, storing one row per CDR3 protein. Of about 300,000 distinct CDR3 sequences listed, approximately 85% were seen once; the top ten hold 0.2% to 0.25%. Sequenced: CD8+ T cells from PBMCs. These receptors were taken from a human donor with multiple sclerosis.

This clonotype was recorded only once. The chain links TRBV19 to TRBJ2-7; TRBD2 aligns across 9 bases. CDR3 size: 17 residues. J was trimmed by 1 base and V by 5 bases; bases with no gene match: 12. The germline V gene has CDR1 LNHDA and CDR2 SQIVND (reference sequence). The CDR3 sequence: CASSFTSRTSESYEQYF. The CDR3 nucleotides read TGTGCCAGTAGTTTTACTTCCCGGACTAGCGAGTCCTACGAGCAGTACTTC.

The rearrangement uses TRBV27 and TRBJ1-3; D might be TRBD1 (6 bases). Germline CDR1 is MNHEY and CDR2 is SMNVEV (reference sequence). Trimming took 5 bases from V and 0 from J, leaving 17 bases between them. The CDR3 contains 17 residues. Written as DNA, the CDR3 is TGTGCCAGCAGTCCATGGGGGCATGCTTTCTCTGGAAACACCATATATTTT. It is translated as CASSPWGHAFSGNTIYF.

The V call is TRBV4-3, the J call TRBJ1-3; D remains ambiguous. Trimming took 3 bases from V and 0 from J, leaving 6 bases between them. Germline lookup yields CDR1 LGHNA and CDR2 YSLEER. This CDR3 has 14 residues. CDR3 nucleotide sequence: TGCGCCAGCAGCCAGACCACCTCTGGAAACACCATATATTTT. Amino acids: CASSQTTSGNTIYF.

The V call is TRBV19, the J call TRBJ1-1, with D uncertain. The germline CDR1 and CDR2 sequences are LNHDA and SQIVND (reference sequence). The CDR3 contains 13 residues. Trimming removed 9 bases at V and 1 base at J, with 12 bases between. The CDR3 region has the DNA TGTGCCAGCATTCCCGGCGGGAACACTGAAGCTTTCTTT. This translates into CASIPGGNTEAFF.

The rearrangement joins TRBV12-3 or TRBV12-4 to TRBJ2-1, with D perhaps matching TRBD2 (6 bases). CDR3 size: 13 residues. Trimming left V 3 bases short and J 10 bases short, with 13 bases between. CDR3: CASSLGGWNEQFF. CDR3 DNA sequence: TGTGCCAGCAGTTTGGGGGGATGGAACGAGCAGTTCTTC.

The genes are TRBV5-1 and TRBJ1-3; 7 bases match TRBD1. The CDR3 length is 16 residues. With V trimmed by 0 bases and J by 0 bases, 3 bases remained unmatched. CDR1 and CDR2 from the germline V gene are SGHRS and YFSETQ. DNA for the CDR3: TGCGCCAGCAGCTTGGGACAGGGCGGCTCTGGAAACACCATATATTTT. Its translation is CASSLGQGGSGNTIYF. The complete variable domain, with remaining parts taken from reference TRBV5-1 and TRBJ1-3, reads KAGVTQTPRYLIKTRGQQVTLSCSPISGHRSVSWYQQTPGQGLQFLFEYFSETQRNKGNFPGRFSGRQFSNSRSEMNVSTLELGDSALYLCASSLGQGGSGNTIYFGEGSWLTVV.

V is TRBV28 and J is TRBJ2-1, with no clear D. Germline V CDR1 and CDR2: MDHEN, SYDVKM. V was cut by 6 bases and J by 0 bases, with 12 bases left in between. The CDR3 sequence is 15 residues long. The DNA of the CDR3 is TGTGCCAGCAGCTTAGACATGTTCTCCTACAATGAGCAGTTCTTC. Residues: CASSLDMFSYNEQFF.

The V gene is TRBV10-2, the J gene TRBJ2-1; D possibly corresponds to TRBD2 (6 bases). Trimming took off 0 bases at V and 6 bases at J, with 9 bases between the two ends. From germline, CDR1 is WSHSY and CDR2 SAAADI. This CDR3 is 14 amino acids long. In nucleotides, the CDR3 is TGCGCCAGCAGTGAGTCGGGACTCGGCAATGAGCAGTTCTTC. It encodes CASSESGLGNEQFF.

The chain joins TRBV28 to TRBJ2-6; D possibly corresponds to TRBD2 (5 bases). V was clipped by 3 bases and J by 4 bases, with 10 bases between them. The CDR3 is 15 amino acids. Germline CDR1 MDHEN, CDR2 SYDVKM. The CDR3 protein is CASSFWGAGANVLTF. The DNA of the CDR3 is TGTGCCAGCAGTTTTTGGGGAGCCGGGGCCAACGTCCTGACTTTC.

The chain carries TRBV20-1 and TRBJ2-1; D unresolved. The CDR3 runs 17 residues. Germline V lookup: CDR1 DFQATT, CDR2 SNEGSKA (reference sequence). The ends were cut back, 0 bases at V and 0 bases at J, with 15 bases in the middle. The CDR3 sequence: CSARDREAPSSYNEQFF. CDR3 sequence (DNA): TGCAGTGCTAGAGATCGAGAAGCGCCGAGCTCCTACAATGAGCAGTTCTTC.

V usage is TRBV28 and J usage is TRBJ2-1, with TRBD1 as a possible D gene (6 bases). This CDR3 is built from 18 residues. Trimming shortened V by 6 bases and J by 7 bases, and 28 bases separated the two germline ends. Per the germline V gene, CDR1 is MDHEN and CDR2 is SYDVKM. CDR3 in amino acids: CASSPGYSGTPSRNEQFF. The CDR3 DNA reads TGTGCCAGCAGCCCCGGGTATTCCGGGACACCATCACGGAATGAGCAGTTCTTC.

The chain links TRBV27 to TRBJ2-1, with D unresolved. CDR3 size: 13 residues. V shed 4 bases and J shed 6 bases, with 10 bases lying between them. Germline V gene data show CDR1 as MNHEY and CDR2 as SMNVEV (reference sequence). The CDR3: CASSYASVNEQFF. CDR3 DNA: TGTGCCAGCAGTTATGCCAGCGTCAATGAGCAGTTCTTC.

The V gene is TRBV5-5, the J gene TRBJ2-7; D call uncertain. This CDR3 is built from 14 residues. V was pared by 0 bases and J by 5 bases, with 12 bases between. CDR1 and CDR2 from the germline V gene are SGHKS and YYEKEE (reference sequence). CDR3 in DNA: TGTGCCAGCAGCTTGGGACCAGGTACCAACGAGCAGTACTTC. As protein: CASSLGPGTNEQYF.

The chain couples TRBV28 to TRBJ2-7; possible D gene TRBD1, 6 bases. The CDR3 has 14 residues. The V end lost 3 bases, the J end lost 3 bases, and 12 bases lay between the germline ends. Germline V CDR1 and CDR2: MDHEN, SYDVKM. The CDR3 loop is CASSLGAQYYEQYF. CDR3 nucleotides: TGTGCCAGCAGTTTGGGGGCGCAGTACTACGAGCAGTACTTC. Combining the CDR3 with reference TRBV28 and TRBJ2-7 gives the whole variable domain DVKVTQSSRYLVKRTGEKVFLECVQDMDHENMFWYRQDPGLGLRLIYFSYDVKMKEKGDIPEGYSVSREKKERFSLILESASTNQTSMYLCASSLGAQYYEQYFGPGTRLTVT.

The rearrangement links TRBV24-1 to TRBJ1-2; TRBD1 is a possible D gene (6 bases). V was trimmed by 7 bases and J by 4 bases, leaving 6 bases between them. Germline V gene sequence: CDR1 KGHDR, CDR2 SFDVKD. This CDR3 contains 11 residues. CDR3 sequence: CATRDSYGYTF. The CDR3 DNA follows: TGTGCCACCAGGGACAGCTATGGCTACACCTTC.

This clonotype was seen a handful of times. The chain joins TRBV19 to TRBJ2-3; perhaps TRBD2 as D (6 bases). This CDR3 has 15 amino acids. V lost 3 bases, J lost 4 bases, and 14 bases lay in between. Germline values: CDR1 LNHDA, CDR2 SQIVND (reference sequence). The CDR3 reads CASSIPGATADTQYF. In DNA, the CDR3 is TGTGCCAGTAGTATTCCGGGAGCGACGGCAGATACGCAGTATTTT.

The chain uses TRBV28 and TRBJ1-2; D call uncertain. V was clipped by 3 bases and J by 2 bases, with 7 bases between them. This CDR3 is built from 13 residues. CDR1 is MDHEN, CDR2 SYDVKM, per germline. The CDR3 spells CASSFNSNYGYTF. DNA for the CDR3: TGTGCCAGCAGTTTTAACAGCAACTATGGCTACACCTTC.

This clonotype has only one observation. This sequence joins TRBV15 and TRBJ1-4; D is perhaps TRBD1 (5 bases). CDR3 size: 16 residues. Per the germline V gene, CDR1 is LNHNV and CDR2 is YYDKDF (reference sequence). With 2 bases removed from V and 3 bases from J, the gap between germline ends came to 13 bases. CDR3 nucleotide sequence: TGTGCCACCAGCAGATCTGACAGCGACTCTAATGAAAAACTGTTTTTT. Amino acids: CATSRSDSDSNEKLFF.

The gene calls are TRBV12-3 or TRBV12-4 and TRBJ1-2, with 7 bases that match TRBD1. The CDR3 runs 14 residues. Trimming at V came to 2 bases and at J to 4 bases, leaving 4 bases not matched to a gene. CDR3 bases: TGTGCCAGCAGTTTAAAGGGGGCGAGCTATGGCTACACCTTC. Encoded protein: CASSLKGASYGYTF.